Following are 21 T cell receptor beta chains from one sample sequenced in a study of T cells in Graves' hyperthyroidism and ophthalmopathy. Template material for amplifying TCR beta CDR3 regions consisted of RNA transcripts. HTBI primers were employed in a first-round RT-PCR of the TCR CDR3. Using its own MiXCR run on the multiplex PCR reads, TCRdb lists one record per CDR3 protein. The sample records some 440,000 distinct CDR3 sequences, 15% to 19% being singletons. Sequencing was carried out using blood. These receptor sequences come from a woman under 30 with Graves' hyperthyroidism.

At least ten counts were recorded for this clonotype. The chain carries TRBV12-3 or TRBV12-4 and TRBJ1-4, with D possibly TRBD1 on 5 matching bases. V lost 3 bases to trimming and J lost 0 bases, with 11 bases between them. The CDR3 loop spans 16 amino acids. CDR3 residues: CASSFEGYSTNEKLFF. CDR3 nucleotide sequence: TGTGCCAGCAGTTTCGAGGGGTATTCAACTAATGAAAAACTGTTTTTT.

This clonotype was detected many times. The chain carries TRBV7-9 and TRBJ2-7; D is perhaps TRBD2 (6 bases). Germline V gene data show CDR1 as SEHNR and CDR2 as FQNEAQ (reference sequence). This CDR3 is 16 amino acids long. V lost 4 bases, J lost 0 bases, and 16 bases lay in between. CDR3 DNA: TGTGCCAGCAGCTCGAGAATAGCGGACCCCTCCTACGAGCAGTACTTC. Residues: CASSSRIADPSYEQYF.

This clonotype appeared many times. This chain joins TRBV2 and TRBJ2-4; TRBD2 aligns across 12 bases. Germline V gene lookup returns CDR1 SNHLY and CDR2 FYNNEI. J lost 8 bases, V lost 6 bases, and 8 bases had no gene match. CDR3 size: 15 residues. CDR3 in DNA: TGTGCCAGCAGCGGACTAGCGGGGACCCTAGACATTCAGTACTTC. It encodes CASSGLAGTLDIQYF. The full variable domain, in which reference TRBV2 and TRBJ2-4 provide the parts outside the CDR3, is EPEVTQTPSHQVTQMGQEVILRCVPISNHLYFYWYRQILGQKVEFLVSFYNNEISEKSEIFDDQFSVERPDGSNFTLKIRSTKLEDSAMYFCASSGLAGTLDIQYFGAGTRLSVL.

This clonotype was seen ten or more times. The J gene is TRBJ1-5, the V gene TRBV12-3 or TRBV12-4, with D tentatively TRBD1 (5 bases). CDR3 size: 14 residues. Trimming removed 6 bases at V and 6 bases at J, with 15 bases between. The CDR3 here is CASSHGGIPQPQHF. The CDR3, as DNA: TGTGCCAGCAGCCATGGGGGGATACCTCAGCCCCAGCATTTT.

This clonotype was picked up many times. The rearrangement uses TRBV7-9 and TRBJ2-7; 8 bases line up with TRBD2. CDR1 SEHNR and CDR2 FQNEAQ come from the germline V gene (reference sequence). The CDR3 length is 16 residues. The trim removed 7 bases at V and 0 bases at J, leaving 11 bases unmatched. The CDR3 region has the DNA TGTGCCAGCACCACAATGTTAGCGGGGCCCTCCTACGAGCAGTACTTC. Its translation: CASTTMLAGPSYEQYF.

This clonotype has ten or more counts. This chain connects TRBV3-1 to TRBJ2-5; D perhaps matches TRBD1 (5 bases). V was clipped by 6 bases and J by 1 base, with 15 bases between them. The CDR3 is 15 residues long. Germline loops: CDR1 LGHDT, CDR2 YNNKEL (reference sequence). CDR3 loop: CASSPDRASQETQYF. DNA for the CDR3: TGTGCCAGCAGTCCCGACAGAGCGTCCCAAGAGACCCAGTACTTC.

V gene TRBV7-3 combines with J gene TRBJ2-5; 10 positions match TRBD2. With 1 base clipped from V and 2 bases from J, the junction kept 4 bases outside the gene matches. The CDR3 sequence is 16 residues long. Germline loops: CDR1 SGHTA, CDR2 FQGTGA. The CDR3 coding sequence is TGTGCCAGCAGCTTAAAACCGACTAGCGGGCAAGAGACCCAGTACTTC. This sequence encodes CASSLKPTSGQETQYF.

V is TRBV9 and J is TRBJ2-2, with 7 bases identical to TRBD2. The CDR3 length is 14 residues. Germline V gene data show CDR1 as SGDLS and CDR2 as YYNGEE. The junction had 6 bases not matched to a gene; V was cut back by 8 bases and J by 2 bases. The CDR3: CARRGDYNTGELFF. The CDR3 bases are TGTGCCAGACGGGGGGACTATAACACCGGGGAGCTGTTTTTT.

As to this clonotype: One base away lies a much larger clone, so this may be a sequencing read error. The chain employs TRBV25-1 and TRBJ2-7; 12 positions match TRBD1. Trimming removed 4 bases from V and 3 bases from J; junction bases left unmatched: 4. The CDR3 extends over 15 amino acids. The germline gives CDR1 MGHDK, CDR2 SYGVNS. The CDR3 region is CASSGRDRGLYEQYF. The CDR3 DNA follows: TGTGCCAGCAGTGGCCGGGACAGGGGGCTCTACGAGCAGTACTTC.

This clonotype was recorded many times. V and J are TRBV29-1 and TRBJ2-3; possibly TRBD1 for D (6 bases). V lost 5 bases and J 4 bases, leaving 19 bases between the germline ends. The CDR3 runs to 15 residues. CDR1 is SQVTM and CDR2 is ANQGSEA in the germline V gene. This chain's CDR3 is CSVPGTKGFSDTQYF. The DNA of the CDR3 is TGCAGCGTTCCGGGGACAAAGGGGTTCTCAGATACGCAGTATTTT.

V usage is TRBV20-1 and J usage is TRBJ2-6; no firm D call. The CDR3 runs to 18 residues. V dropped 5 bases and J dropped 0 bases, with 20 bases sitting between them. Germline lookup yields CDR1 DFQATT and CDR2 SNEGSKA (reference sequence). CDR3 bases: TGCAGTGCTCCCGCCTACAGTGTCTGGGGCTCTGGGGCCAACGTCCTGACTTTC. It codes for CSAPAYSVWGSGANVLTF.

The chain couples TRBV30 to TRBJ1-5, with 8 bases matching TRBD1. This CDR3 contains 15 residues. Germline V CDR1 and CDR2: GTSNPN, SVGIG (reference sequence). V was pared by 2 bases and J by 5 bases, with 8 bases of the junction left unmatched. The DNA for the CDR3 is TGTGCCTGGAGTCCCAGGACAGGGTGGGATCAGCCCCAGCATTTT. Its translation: CAWSPRTGWDQPQHF. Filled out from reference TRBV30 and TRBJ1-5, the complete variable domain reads SQTIHQWPATLVQPVGSPLSLECTVEGTSNPNLYWYRQAAGRGLQLLFYSVGIGQISSEVPQNLSASRPQDRQFILSSKKLLLSDSGFYLCAWSPRTGWDQPQHFGDGTRLSIL.

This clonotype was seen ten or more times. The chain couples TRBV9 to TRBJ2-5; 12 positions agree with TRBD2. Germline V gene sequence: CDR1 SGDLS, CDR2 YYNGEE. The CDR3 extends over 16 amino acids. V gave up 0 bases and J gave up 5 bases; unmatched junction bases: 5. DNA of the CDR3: TGTGCCAGCAGCGTAGTAACTAGCGGGGGGTGGGAGACCCAGTACTTC. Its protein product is CASSVVTSGGWETQYF.

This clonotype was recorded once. The chain's CDR3 is CASSPTGDLYEQYF. The CDR3 coding sequence is TGCGCCAGCAGCCCGACAGGGGACCTCTACGAGCAGTACTTC. The rearrangement links TRBV4-1 to TRBJ2-7; the match to TRBD1 covers 8 bases. V lost 4 bases, J lost 3 bases, and 5 bases stayed unmatched. CDR1 MGHRA and CDR2 YSYEKL come from the germline V gene. This CDR3 has 14 residues.

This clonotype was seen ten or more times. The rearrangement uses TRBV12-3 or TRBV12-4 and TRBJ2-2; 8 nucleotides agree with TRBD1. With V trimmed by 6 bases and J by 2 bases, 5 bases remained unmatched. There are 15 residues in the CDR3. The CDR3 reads CASSPGQGNTGELFF. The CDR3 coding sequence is TGTGCCAGCAGCCCTGGACAGGGTAACACCGGGGAGCTGTTTTTT.

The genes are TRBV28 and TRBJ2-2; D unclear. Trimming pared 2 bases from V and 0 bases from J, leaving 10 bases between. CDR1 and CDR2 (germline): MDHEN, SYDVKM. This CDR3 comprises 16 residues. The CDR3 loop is CASSLRAGSNTGELFF. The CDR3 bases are TGTGCCAGCAGTTTAAGGGCAGGTTCGAACACCGGGGAGCTGTTTTTT.

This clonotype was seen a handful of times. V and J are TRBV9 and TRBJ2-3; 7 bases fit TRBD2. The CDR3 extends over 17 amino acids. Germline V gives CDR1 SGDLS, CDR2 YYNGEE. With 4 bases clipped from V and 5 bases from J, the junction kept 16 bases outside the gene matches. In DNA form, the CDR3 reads TGTGCCAGCAGCCCTCTGTACTGGCGGGAGAGCGGAGATACGCAGTATTTT. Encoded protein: CASSPLYWRESGDTQYF.

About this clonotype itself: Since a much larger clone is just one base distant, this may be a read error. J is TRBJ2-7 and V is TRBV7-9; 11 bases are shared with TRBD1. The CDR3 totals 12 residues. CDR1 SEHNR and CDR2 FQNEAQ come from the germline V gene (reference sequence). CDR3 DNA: TGTGCCGGCAGCTTAGGACAGGGGGCGCAGTACTTC. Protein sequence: CAGSLGQGAQYF.

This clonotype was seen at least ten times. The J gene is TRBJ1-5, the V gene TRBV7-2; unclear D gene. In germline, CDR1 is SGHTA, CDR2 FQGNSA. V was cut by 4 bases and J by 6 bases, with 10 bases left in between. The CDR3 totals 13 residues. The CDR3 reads CASSSRTSQPQHF. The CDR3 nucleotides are TGTGCCAGCAGCTCGAGGACGTCTCAGCCCCAGCATTTT.

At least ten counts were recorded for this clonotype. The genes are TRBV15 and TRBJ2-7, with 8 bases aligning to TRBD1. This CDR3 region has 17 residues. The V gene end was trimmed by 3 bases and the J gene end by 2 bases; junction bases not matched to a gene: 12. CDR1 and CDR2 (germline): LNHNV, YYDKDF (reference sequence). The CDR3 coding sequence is TGTGCCACCAGCAGGGATTGGACAGGGATGGGGACCTACGAGCAGTACTTC. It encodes CATSRDWTGMGTYEQYF.

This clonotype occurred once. As DNA, the CDR3 is TGTGCCAGTGGATGGGATTTCAATTCACCCCTCCACTTT. Protein: CASGWDFNSPLHF. This chain links TRBV19 with TRBJ1-6; no reliable D call. The CDR3 covers 13 residues. V was pared by 8 bases and J by 7 bases, with 12 bases between. From germline, CDR1 is LNHDA and CDR2 SQIVND (reference sequence).